This TCR beta chain was retrieved from a study of beta chain features in type 1 diabetes. Every isolated RNA sample was fully reverse transcribed, so sequencing captured expressed TCRB transcripts. Data came from immunoSEQ multiplex PCR; TCRdb stores just in-frame clones and leaves some out. Of around 53,000 clones detected, 50% to 75% appear once; the ten largest clones hold under 0.3%. The length of the CDR3 is 14 residues. From germline, CDR1 is MNHEY and CDR2 SVGAGI. After removal of 1 base from V and 4 bases from J, the junction contained 2 bases not matched to a gene. General observations from the study: Across all four CD4+ subsets, people with type 1 diabetes showed modestly shorter TCRB CDR3s. Among patients, naive, central memory and Treg TCRB repertoires appeared more similar than among healthy donors.

Regarding this clone: What it recognizes is unknown.

The chain uses TRBV6-5 and TRBJ2-7; 9 positions match TRBD2. The sample consisted of stem cell memory CD4+ T cells from blood. The sequence was obtained from a woman in her twenties or thirties with type 1 diabetes. In DNA, the CDR3 is TGTGCCAGCAGTTACTTTAGCGGGAGTTACGAGCAGTACTTC. As protein: CASSYFSGSYEQYF.